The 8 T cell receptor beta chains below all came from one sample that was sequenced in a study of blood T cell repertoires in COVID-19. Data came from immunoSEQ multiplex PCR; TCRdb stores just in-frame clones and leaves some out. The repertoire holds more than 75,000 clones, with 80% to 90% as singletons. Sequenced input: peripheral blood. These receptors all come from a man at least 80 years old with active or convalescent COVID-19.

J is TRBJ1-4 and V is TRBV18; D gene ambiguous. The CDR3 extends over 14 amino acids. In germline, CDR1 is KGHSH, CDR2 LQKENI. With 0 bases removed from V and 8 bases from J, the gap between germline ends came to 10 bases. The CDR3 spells CASSPPSTGEKLFF. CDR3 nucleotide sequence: TGTGCCAGCTCACCACCATCGACGGGGGAAAAACTGTTTTTT.

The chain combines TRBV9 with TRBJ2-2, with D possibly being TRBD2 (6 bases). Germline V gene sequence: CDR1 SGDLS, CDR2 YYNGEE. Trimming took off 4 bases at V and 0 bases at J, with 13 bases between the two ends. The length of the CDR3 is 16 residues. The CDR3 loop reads CASSLIGGANTGELFF. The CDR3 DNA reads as TGTGCCAGCAGCCTAATTGGCGGGGCGAACACCGGGGAGCTGTTTTTT.

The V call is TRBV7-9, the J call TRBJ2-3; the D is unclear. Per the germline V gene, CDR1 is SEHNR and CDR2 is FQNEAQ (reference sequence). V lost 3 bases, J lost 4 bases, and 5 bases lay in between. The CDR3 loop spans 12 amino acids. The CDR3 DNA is TGTGCCAGCAGCTTTTCGGCAGATACGCAGTATTTT. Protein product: CASSFSADTQYF.

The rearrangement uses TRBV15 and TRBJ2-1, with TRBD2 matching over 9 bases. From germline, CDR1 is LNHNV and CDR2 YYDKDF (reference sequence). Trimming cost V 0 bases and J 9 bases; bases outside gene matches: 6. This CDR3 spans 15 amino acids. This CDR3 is CATSRDLGLAGEQFF. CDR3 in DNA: TGTGCCACCAGCAGAGATCTGGGACTAGCAGGTGAGCAGTTCTTC.

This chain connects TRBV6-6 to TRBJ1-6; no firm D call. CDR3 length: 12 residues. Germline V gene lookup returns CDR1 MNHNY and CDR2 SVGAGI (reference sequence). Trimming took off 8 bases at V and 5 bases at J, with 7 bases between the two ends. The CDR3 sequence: CASQQDNSPLHF. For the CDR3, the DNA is TGTGCCAGCCAACAAGATAATTCACCCCTCCACTTT.

The CDR3 DNA reads as TGTGCCAGCAGTGACATTTTTAGCAATCAGCCCCAGCATTTT. This codes for CASSDIFSNQPQHF. The chain links TRBV28 to TRBJ1-5; D gene uncertain. This CDR3 contains 14 residues. V lost 5 bases and J 0 bases, leaving 8 bases between the germline ends. Germline values: CDR1 MDHEN, CDR2 SYDVKM.

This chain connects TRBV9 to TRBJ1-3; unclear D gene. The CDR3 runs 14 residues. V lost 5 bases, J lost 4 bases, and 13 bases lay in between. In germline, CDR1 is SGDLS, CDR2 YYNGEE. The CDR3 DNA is TGTGCCAGCAGTACAATTTCGTCCGGAAACACCATATATTTT. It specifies CASSTISSGNTIYF.

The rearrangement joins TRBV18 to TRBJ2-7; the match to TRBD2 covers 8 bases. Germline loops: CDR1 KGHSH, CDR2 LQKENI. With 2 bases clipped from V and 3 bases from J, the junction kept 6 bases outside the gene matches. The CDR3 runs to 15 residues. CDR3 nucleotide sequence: TGTGCCAGCTCACCATCGGCGGGAGGTTTCTACGAGCAGTACTTC. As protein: CASSPSAGGFYEQYF.